This T cell receptor beta chain was found in a study of blood T cell repertoires in COVID-19. Study details: Italy, Spain and the United States were the sources of the convalescent and acute COVID-19 samples.

The table came from immunoSEQ multiplex PCR; TCRdb's copy has only in-frame clones and leaves some out. Of some 62,000 clones in the sample, around 89% are singletons; the top ten hold about 18%. The sequence was obtained from a woman aged 55 to 70 with COVID-19, enrolled during active disease. Input material: peripheral blood.

The DNA of the CDR3 is TGTGCCAGCAGCGTAGGACAGTGGAACTCACTGGCTGGAAACACCATATATTTT. Its translation is CASSVGQWNSLAGNTIYF. The V gene is TRBV9, the J gene TRBJ1-3; D is possibly TRBD1 (5 bases). CDR1 is SGDLS, CDR2 YYNGEE, per germline. The length of the CDR3 is 18 residues. Trimming took 0 bases from V and 2 from J, leaving 18 bases between them.